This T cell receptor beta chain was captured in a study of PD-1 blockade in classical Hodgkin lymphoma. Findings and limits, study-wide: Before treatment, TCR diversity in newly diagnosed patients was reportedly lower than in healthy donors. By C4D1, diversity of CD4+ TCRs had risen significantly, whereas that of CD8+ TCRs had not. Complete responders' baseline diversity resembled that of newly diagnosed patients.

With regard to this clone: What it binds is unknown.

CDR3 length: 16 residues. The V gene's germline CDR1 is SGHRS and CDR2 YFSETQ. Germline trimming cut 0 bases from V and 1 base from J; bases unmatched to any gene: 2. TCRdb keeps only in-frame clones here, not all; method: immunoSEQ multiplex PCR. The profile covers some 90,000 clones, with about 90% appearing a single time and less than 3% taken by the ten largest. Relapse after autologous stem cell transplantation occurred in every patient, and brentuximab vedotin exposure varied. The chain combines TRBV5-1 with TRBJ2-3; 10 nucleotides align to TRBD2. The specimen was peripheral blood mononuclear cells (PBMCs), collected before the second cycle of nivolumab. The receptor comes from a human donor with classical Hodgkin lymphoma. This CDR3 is CASSLVTSGGTDTQYF. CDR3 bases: TGCGCCAGCAGCTTGGTCACTAGCGGGGGCACAGATACGCAGTATTTT.